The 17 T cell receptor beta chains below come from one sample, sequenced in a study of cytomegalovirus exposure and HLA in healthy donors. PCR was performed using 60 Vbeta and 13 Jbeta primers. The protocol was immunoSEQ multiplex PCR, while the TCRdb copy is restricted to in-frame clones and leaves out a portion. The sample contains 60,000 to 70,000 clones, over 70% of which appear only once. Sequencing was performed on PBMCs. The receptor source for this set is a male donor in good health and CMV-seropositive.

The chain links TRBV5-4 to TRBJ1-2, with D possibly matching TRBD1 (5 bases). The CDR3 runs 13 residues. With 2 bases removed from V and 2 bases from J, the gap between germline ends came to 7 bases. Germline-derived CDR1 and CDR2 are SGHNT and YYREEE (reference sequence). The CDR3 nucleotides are TGTGCCAGCAGCTTACCAGGGAACTATGGCTACACCTTC. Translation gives CASSLPGNYGYTF.

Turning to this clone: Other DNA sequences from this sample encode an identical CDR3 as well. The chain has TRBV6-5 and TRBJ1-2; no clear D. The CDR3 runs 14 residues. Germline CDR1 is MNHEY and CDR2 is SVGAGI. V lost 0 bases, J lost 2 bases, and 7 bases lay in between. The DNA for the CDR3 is TGTGCCAGCAGTTACTCGGGCCAGAACTATGGCTACACCTTC. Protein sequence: CASSYSGQNYGYTF.

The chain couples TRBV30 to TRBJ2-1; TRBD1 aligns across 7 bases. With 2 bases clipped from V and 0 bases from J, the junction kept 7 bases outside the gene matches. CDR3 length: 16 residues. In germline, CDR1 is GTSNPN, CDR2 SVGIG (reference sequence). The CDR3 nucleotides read TGTGCCTGGAGTACACGAGGGGGCGCCTCCTACAATGAGCAGTTCTTC. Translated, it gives CAWSTRGGASYNEQFF.

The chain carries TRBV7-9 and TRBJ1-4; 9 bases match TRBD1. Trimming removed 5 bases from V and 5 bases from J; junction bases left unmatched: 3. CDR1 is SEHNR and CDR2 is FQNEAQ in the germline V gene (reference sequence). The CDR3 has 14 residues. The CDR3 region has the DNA TGTGCCAGCAGCCAGGGACAGGGAAATGAAAAACTGTTTTTT. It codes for CASSQGQGNEKLFF.

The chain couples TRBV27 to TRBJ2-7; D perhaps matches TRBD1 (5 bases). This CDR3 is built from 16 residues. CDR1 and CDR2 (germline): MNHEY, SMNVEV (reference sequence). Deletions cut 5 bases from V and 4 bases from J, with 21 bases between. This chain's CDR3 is CASSPKAQGRTYEQYF. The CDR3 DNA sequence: TGTGCCAGCAGTCCAAAAGCCCAGGGAAGGACGTACGAGCAGTACTTC.

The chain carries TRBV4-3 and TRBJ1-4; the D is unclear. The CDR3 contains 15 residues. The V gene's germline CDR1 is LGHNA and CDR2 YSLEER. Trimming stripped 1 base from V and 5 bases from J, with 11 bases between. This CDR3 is CASSQASRKNEKLFF. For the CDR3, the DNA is TGCGCCAGCAGCCAAGCTTCCAGAAAAAATGAAAAACTGTTTTTT.

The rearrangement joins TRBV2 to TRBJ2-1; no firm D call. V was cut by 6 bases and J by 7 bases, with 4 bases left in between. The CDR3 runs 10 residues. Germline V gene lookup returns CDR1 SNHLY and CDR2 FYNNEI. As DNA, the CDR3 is TGTGCCAGCAGCTTTAATGAGCAGTTCTTC. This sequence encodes CASSFNEQFF.

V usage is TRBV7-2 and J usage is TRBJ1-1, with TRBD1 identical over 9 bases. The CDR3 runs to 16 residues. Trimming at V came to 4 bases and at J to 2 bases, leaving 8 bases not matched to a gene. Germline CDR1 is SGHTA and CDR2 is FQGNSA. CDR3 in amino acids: CASSSQGAGLNTEAFF. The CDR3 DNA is TGTGCCAGCAGCTCACAGGGGGCTGGGTTAAACACTGAAGCTTTCTTT. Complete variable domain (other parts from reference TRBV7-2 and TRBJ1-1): GAGVSQSPSNKVTEKGKDVELRCDPISGHTALYWYRQSLGQGLEFLIYFQGNSAPDKSGLPSDRFSAERTGGSVSTLTIQRTQQEDSAVYLCASSSQGAGLNTEAFFGQGTRLTVV.

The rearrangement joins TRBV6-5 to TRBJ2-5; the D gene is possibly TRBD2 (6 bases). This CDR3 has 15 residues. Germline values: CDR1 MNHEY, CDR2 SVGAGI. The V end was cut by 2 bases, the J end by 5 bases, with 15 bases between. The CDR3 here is CASSYDPTRTETQYF. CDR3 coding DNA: TGTGCCAGCAGTTACGACCCGACTAGGACGGAGACCCAGTACTTC.

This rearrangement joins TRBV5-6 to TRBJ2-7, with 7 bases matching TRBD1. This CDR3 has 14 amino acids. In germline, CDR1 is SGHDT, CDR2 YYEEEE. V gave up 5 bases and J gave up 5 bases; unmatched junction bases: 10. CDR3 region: CASSQIGTENEQYF. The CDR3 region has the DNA TGTGCCAGCAGTCAAATCGGGACAGAGAACGAGCAGTACTTC.

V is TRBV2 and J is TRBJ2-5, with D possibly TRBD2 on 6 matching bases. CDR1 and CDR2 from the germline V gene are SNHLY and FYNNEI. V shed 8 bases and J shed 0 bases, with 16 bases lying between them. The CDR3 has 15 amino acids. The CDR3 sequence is CASFPGLPYQETQYF. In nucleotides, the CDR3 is TGTGCCAGCTTTCCGGGACTCCCGTACCAAGAGACCCAGTACTTC.

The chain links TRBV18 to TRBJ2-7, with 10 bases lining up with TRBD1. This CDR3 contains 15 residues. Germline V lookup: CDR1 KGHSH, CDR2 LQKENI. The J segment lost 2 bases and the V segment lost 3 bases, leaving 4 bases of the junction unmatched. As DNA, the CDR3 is TGTGCCAGCTCACCCGGGACAGGGGTTCCCTACGAGCAGTACTTC. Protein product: CASSPGTGVPYEQYF.

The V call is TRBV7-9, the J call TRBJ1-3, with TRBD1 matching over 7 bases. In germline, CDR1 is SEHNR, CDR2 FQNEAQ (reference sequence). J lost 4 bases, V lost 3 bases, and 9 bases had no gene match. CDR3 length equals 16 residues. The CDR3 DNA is TGTGCCAGCAGCTTGGGACAGCCGCATTCGGGAAACACCATATATTTT. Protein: CASSLGQPHSGNTIYF.

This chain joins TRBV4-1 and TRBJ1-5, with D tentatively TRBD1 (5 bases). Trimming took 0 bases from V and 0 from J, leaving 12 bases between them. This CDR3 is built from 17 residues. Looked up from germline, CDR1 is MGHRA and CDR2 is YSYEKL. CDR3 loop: CASSQDQQVLSNQPQHF. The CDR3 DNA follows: TGCGCCAGCAGCCAAGACCAACAGGTCCTTAGCAATCAGCCCCAGCATTTT.

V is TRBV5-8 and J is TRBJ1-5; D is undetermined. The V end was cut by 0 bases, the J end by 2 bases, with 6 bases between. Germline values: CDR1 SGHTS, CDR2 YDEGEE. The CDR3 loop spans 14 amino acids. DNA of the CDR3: TGTGCCAGCAGCTTGGCGGCGGGCAATCAGCCCCAGCATTTT. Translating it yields CASSLAAGNQPQHF.

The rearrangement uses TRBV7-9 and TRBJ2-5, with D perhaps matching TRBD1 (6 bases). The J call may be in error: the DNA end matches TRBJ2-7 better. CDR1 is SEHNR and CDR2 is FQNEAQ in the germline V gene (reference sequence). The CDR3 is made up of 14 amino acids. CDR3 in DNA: TGTGCCAGCAGCTTACAACAGGGTCTCTACGAGCAGTACTTC. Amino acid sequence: CASSLQQGLYEQYF.

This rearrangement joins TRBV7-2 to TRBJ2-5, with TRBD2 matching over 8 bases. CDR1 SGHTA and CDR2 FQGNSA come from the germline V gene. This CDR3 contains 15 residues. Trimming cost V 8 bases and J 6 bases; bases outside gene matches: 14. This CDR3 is CASGPGRGRTKTQYF. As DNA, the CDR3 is TGTGCCAGCGGCCCCGGGAGGGGCCGTACGAAGACCCAGTACTTC.